This is a list of T cell receptor beta chains from one sample in a study of regulatory T cells in long-lasting Graves disease. In TCRdb, the multiplex PCR reads were re-called with MiXCR into one record per CDR3 protein. There are about 500,000 distinct CDR3 sequences in the sample; more than 10% occur only once, and approximately 9% lies in the top ten. These data are also associated with another study on T cells in Graves' hyperthyroidism and ophthalmopathy.

The source material was peripheral blood mononuclear cells (PBMCs), sampled at new diagnosis, from a patient treated with antithyroid drugs. The receptors here all came from a woman in her thirties with Graves disease. Each CDR3 is given with its conserved first and last residue. The order of the fields is J gene, clone size, D gene, V gene, CDR3 DNA, CDR3 protein. A D gene is named only where the DNA matches it firmly. Rows may omit the clone size; those that give it use once, few, many or a size class.

>TRBJ1-2|many|NA|TRBV20-1
TGCAGTGCTACAAGGACAACTGGCTACACCTTC
CSATRTTGYTF
>TRBJ1-4|NA|NA|TRBV20-1
TGCAGTGCTAGTCCCGGGAGTCTCAGGGAAAAACTGTTTTTT
CSASPGSLREKLFF
>TRBJ2-7|many|NA|TRBV7-9
TGTGCCAGCAGCTTAGAGGGCAGGCGGTACGAGCAGTACTTC
CASSLEGRRYEQYF
>TRBJ2-1|many|NA|TRBV9
TGTGCCAGCAGCGCGGGGAGCTCCTACAATGAGCAGTTCTTC
CASSAGSSYNEQFF
>TRBJ2-2|few|NA|TRBV4-1
TGCGCCAGCAGCCAAATTGGGGTCAGATGGAACACCGGGGAGCTGTTTTTT
CASSQIGVRWNTGELFF
>TRBJ2-5|many|NA|TRBV2
TGTGCCAGCATGGATAACGGGAAGAGGACCCAGTACTTC
CASMDNGKRTQYF
>TRBJ1-1|many|NA|TRBV7-9
TGTGCCAGCAGCTTAGTATCGAGGACTGAAGCTTTCTTT
CASSLVSRTEAFF
>TRBJ2-3|many|TRBD1|TRBV20-1
TGCAGTGCCACAAGGGGACAGGGGAAGACAGATACGCAGTATTTT
CSATRGQGKTDTQYF
>TRBJ2-5|many|NA|TRBV10-3
TGTGCCATCAGACAGGGAGAGACCCAGTACTTC
CAIRQGETQYF
>TRBJ2-3|many|NA|TRBV7-3
TGTGCCAGCAGTCCGACTTACCTAGAGACAGATACGCAGTATTTT
CASSPTYLETDTQYF
>TRBJ2-7|many|NA|TRBV20-1
TGCAGTGTTTTGAGTAACGAGCAGTACTTC
CSVLSNEQYF
>TRBJ2-5|many|NA|TRBV6-9
TGTGCCAGCAGTTACGTACGGAGGGGCGAGACCCAGTACTTC
CASSYVRRGETQYF
>TRBJ2-1|many|TRBD2|TRBV7-3
TGTGCCAGCAGCTTACAGCCTAGCGGGAGGGTAGAGCAGTTCTTC
CASSLQPSGRVEQFF
>TRBJ1-5|many|NA|TRBV18
TGTGCCAGCTCACCGGGACCCTCCAGTCAGCCCCAGCATTTT
CASSPGPSSQPQHF
>TRBJ2-2|many|NA|TRBV24-1
TGTGCCATCGCGGCGGGAACCGGGGAGCTGTTTTTT
CAIAAGTGELFF
>TRBJ2-5|NA|NA|TRBV7-2
TGTGCCAGCAGCTTATTCCCAGGGGCGCGGACCCAGTACTTC
CASSLFPGARTQYF
>TRBJ2-7|many|NA|TRBV10-3
TGTGCCACCGTCGCGATCCCAGGGAGTAACTACGAGCAGTACTTC
CATVAIPGSNYEQYF
>TRBJ1-1|many|NA|TRBV18
TGTGCCAGCTCAGCGATGACGGTGACCGGGGAGGCTGAAGCTTTCTTT
CASSAMTVTGEAEAFF
>TRBJ1-1|few|NA|TRBV5-4
TGTGCCAGCAGCTTGAGTCATGCGGTTGGTGAAGCTTTCTTT
CASSLSHAVGEAFF
>TRBJ1-1|many|NA|TRBV13
TGTGCCAGCAGCTCGGACCGGGACCTGAACACTGAAGCTTTCTTT
CASSSDRDLNTEAFF
>TRBJ2-1|once|NA|TRBV12-3/TRBV12-4
TGTGCCAGCAGTTTATCGTTCGGGGGAGAGCAGTTCTTC
CASSLSFGGEQFF
>TRBJ2-1|NA|TRBD2|TRBV20-1
TGCAGTGCTAGAGATCAATCGGCGGGGGTTACAATTGAGCAGTTCTTC
CSARDQSAGVTIEQFF
>TRBJ2-1|few|NA|TRBV7-9
TGTGCCAGCAGCTGGGGGGATGAGCAGTTCTTC
CASSWGDEQFF
>TRBJ2-1|many|TRBD2|TRBV14
TGTGCCAGCAGCCACGGGACTAGCGCGTGGAATGAGCAGTTCTTC
CASSHGTSAWNEQFF
>TRBJ2-4|many|NA|TRBV6-1
TGTGCCAGCGGACCCCGGGTAAACATTCAGTACTTC
CASGPRVNIQYF
>TRBJ1-5|many|NA|TRBV10-3
TGTGCCATCAATGAGTCGGGACCTGGGGGCAGGGGAAATCAGCCCCAGCATTTT
CAINESGPGGRGNQPQHF
>TRBJ1-5|many|NA|TRBV20-1
TGCAGTGCTAGGGAATATCGGGGCAATCAGCCCCAGCATTTT
CSAREYRGNQPQHF
>TRBJ1-2|many|NA|TRBV12-3/TRBV12-4
TGTGCCAGCAGTTTCGATTCCGGTAACTATGGCTACACCTTC
CASSFDSGNYGYTF
>TRBJ1-4|NA|TRBD1|TRBV5-1
TGCGCCAGCACTTCACTGCCGGGACAGGGAATTGCAACTAATGAAAAACTGTTTTTT
CASTSLPGQGIATNEKLFF